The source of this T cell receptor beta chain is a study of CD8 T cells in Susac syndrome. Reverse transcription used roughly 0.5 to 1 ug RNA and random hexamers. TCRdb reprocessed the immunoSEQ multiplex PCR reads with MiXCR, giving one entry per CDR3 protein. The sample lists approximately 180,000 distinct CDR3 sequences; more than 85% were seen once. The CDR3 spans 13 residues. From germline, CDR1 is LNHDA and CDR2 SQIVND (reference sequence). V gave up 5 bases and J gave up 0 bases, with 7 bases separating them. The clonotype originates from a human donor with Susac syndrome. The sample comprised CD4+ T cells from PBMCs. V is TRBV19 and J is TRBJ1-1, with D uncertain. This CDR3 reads CASSWRLNTEAFF. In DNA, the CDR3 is TGTGCCAGTAGTTGGAGATTGAACACTGAAGCTTTCTTT.